This TCR beta chain was sequenced during a study of blood T cells in healthy people across ages. About the study: There was about one barcoded beta molecule captured by template switching per two T cells.

Russia was home to the donors, healthy Caucasian individuals aged roughly 6 to 100. Peripheral blood was drawn, roughly 10 milliliters per donor. Total RNA was isolated from each sample in quantities of at least 5 micrograms. PCR was performed a second time for about 7 to 11 cycles using a sample-barcoded 5' primer and a J-beta primer mix. TCRdb used MiXCR to reprocess the 5' RACE reads, holding one entry per CDR3 protein. The sample consists of about 320,000 distinct CDR3 sequences, 25% to 30% of them appearing once. Trimming cost V 3 bases and J 6 bases; bases outside gene matches: 11. Germline V gene data show CDR1 as SGHVS and CDR2 as FNYEAQ. The CDR3 loop spans 17 amino acids. This clonotype was recorded many times.

The rearrangement uses TRBV7-6 and TRBJ2-1, with TRBD2 identical over 10 bases. What was sequenced was blood. The receptor was derived from a woman in her 70s in good health. The CDR3 sequence is CASSLRGRLAGSNEQFF. The DNA for the CDR3 is TGTGCCAGCAGCTTGAGGGGGAGACTAGCGGGTAGCAATGAGCAGTTCTTC.